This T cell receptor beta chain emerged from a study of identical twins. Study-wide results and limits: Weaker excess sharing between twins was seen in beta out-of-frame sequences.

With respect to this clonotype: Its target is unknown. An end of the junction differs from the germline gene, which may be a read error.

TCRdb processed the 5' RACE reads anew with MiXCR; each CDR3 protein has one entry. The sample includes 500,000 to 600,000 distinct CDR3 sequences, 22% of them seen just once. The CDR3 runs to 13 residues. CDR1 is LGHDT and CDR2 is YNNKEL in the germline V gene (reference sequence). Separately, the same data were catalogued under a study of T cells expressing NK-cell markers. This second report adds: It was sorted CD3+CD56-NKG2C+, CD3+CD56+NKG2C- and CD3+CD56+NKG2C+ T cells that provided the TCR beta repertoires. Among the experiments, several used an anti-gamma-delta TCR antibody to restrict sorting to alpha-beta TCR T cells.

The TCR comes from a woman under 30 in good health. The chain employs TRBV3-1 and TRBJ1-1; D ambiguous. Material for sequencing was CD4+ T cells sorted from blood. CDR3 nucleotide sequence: TGTGCCAGCAGCCAACTAATGGAGGGAATTGTTCTCTTT. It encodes CASSQLMEGIVLF.